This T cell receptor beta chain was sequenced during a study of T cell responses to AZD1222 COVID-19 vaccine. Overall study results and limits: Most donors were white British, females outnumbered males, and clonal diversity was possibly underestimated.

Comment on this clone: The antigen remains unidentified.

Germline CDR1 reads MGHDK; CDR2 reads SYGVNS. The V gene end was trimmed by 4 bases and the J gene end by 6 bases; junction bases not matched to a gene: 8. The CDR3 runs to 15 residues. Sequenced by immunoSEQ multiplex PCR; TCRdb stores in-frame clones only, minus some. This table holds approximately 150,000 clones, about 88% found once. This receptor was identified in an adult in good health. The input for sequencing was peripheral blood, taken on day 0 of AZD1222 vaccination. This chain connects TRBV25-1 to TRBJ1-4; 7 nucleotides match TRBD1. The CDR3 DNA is TGTGCCAGCAGTGCATACAGGGGTGGCGATGAAAAACTGTTTTTT. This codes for CASSAYRGGDEKLFF. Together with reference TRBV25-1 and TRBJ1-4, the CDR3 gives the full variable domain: EADIYQTPRYLVIGTGKKITLECSQTMGHDKMYWYQQDPGMELHLIHYSYGVNSTEKGDLSSESTVSRIRTEHFPLTLESARPSHTSQYLCASSAYRGGDEKLFFGSGTQLSVL.